One and the same sample provided the 24 T cell receptor beta chains below, sequenced in a study of regulatory T cells in long-lasting Graves disease. Investigators prepared the TCR beta libraries by applying iRepertoire HTBI primers and Arm-PCR of CDR3 regions. TCRdb reprocessed the multiplex PCR reads via MiXCR and lists one record per CDR3 protein. The sample comprises 500,000 to 700,000 distinct CDR3 sequences, roughly 15% of which are singletons, and about 17% rests with the top ten. Time point here: newly diagnosed GD, antithyroid drugs for less than 3 months. RNA from PBMCs was the source of the TCR library. A further study also used this sample, focusing on T cells in Graves' hyperthyroidism and ophthalmopathy.

The sample was peripheral blood mononuclear cells (PBMCs), taken at new diagnosis, from a patient treated with antithyroid drugs. These TCRs come from a woman younger than 45 with Graves disease.

This clonotype showed up many times. The chain is built from TRBV18 and TRBJ1-1; tentatively, D is TRBD1 (5 bases). Germline V gene lookup returns CDR1 KGHSH and CDR2 LQKENI. The CDR3 extends over 12 amino acids. The ends were cut back, 2 bases at V and 7 bases at J, with 8 bases in the middle. CDR3 nucleotides: TGTGCCAGCTCACCAGGGGCCGGTGAAGCTTTCTTT. This codes for CASSPGAGEAFF.

On this clonotype itself: This sequence may be a read error, since a much larger clone differs from it by one base. The rearrangement links TRBV28 to TRBJ2-3; no definite D call. The tail of the sequence fits TRBJ2-5 better, so the J call may be wrong. This CDR3 contains 12 residues. Germline CDR1 MDHEN, CDR2 SYDVKM. DNA of the CDR3: TGTGCCAGCGCCCCGCCCCCCGGGACCCAGTACTTC. Amino acid sequence: CASAPPPGTQYF.

The sample holds many counts of this clonotype. V and J are TRBV5-1 and TRBJ1-2; D is perhaps TRBD1 (5 bases). The CDR3 runs 12 residues. Germline CDR1 and CDR2: SGHRS and YFSETQ. Trimming took 1 base from V and 10 from J, leaving 11 bases between them. The CDR3 reads CASSLSEGPYTF. CDR3 DNA: TGCGCCAGCAGCTTGTCCGAGGGGCCCTACACCTTC.

A few counts support this clonotype. CDR3 sequence reads: CASSLDTTYGYTF. DNA for the CDR3: TGTGCCAGCAGCTTAGACACAACCTATGGCTACACCTTC. The gene calls are TRBV7-9 and TRBJ1-2; D is ambiguous. The CDR3 extends over 13 amino acids. In germline, CDR1 is SEHNR, CDR2 FQNEAQ (reference sequence). Trimming pared 1 base from V and 4 bases from J, leaving 7 bases between.

This clonotype was detected a few times. J is TRBJ1-2 and V is TRBV28; D not certain. Trimming took 10 bases from V and 5 from J, leaving 14 bases between them. The germline V gene encodes CDR1 MDHEN and CDR2 SYDVKM. This CDR3 region has 12 residues. The CDR3 nucleotides are TGTGCCATTAAAGCTCCGGGTTATGGCTACACCTTC. The encoded protein is CAIKAPGYGYTF.

Ten or more counts support this clonotype. The V gene is TRBV7-2, the J gene TRBJ1-5; no definite D call. The CDR3 has 13 amino acids. Trimming stripped 3 bases from V and 3 bases from J, with 6 bases between. Germline V gene data show CDR1 as SGHTA and CDR2 as FQGNSA. CDR3 nucleotides: TGTGCCAGCAGCTTGACGGTCAATCAGCCCCAGCATTTT. This codes for CASSLTVNQPQHF. Together with reference TRBV7-2 and TRBJ1-5, the CDR3 gives the full variable domain: GAGVSQSPSNKVTEKGKDVELRCDPISGHTALYWYRQSLGQGLEFLIYFQGNSAPDKSGLPSDRFSAERTGGSVSTLTIQRTQQEDSAVYLCASSLTVNQPQHFGDGTRLSIL.

This clonotype was detected many times. The chain recombines TRBV28 with TRBJ2-2; 9 bases fit TRBD1. CDR3 length: 14 amino acids. Germline assignment: CDR1 MDHEN and CDR2 SYDVKM. Trimming removed 7 bases from V and 4 bases from J; junction bases left unmatched: 4. The chain's CDR3 is CASTLTGGTGELFF. The CDR3 nucleotides are TGTGCCAGCACCCTGACAGGGGGCACCGGGGAGCTGTTTTTT.

There are many counts of this clonotype. This sequence joins TRBV28 and TRBJ2-2, with D tentatively TRBD1 (6 bases). With 3 bases removed from V and 1 base from J, the gap between germline ends came to 9 bases. CDR1 is MDHEN, CDR2 SYDVKM, per germline. The CDR3 runs 15 residues. CDR3 loop: CASSFIQGNTGELFF. The CDR3 DNA reads TGTGCCAGCAGTTTTATACAGGGGAACACCGGGGAGCTGTTTTTT.

This clonotype was picked up a small number of times. The gene calls are TRBV20-1 and TRBJ1-6, with no clear D. The CDR3 spans 15 residues. V gave up 0 bases and J gave up 6 bases, with 12 bases separating them. Germline V gene lookup returns CDR1 DFQATT and CDR2 SNEGSKA (reference sequence). The CDR3: CSARDEQQLNSPLHF. The CDR3, as DNA: TGCAGTGCTAGAGATGAACAACAGCTTAATTCACCCCTCCACTTT.

There are many counts of this clonotype. V is TRBV7-3 and J is TRBJ2-2; D is unclear. The germline CDR1 and CDR2 sequences are SGHTA and FQGTGA. The CDR3 runs 13 residues. V gave up 5 bases and J gave up 6 bases, with 10 bases separating them. The CDR3 spells CASSVVRSGELFF. The CDR3 DNA reads TGTGCCAGCAGCGTGGTTAGGTCCGGGGAGCTGTTTTTT.

This clonotype was observed many times. The V call is TRBV3-1, the J call TRBJ1-1; 7 bases are a match to TRBD1. V lost 0 bases to trimming and J lost 5 bases; unmatched junction nucleotides: 0. CDR1 is LGHDT, CDR2 YNNKEL, per germline (reference sequence). CDR3 length: 13 amino acids. As DNA, the CDR3 is TGTGCCAGCAGCCAAGACAGGGGGACTGAAGCTTTCTTT. As protein: CASSQDRGTEAFF. Variable domain in full (rest from reference TRBV3-1 and TRBJ1-1): DTAVSQTPKYLVTQMGNDKSIKCEQNLGHDTMYWYKQDSKKFLKIMFSYNNKELIINETVPNRFSPKSPDKAHLNLHINSLELGDSAVYFCASSQDRGTEAFFGQGTRLTVV.

This clonotype was counted at least ten times. J is TRBJ2-1 and V is TRBV11-2; TRBD2 matches at 7 bases. The DNA matches TRBJ2-5 better at its end, which makes the J call doubtful. The CDR3 contains 15 residues. CDR1 and CDR2 (germline): SGHAT, FQNNGV. CDR3 sequence (DNA): TGTGCCAGCAGCTCCTGGGAGGGCCAGATGGAGACCCAGTACTTC. Translated: CASSSWEGQMETQYF.

The chain recombines TRBV20-1 with TRBJ2-5; possible D gene TRBD2, 9 bases. V lost 1 base and J lost 5, with 29 bases in between. Germline assignment: CDR1 DFQATT and CDR2 SNEGSKA (reference sequence). CDR3 length: 19 amino acids. The DNA of the CDR3 is TGCAGTGCTAGAGTCTCACAGGGGGTTAGCGGGGGTTACCCGGAGACCCAGTACTTC. This encodes CSARVSQGVSGGYPETQYF.

In its sample, this clonotype was seen many times. The chain has TRBV2 and TRBJ2-7; perhaps D is TRBD1 or TRBD2 (5 bases each). Germline V lookup: CDR1 SNHLY, CDR2 FYNNEI. The CDR3 loop spans 14 amino acids. With 7 bases removed from V and 5 bases from J, the gap between germline ends came to 18 bases. CDR3 sequence: CASISDGTRNEQYF. The CDR3 region has the DNA TGTGCCAGCATCTCCGACGGGACCCGGAACGAGCAGTACTTC.

The chain recombines TRBV7-2 with TRBJ1-4; D remains ambiguous. Germline V gene data show CDR1 as SGHTA and CDR2 as FQGNSA. The CDR3 has 14 amino acids. Trimming removed 5 bases at V and 3 bases at J, with 10 bases between. The CDR3 coding sequence is TGTGCCAGCAGCCGGGCTTCGGCTAATGAAAAACTGTTTTTT. This codes for CASSRASANEKLFF.

The CDR3 DNA reads TGCGCCAGCAGCTTGGAAATGGGCAGTTTATATGGCTACACCTTC. Translation: CASSLEMGSLYGYTF. This rearrangement joins TRBV5-1 to TRBJ1-2; D is unclear. The CDR3 length is 15 residues. The V and J ends lost 0 bases and 5 bases respectively, with 14 bases between them. Germline CDR1 is SGHRS and CDR2 is YFSETQ.

This clonotype was counted between two and nine times. This chain links TRBV4-1 with TRBJ1-5; 9 bases align to TRBD1. Germline V gene data show CDR1 as MGHRA and CDR2 as YSYEKL. CDR3 length: 15 residues. V dropped 5 bases and J dropped 1; count of bases not matched to a gene: 3. The CDR3 DNA is TGCGCCAGCAGCATAACAGGGGGCAGCAATCAGCCCCAGCATTTT. Amino acids: CASSITGGSNQPQHF.

V gene TRBV5-1 combines with J gene TRBJ1-5, with D tentatively TRBD1 (5 bases). This CDR3 region has 15 residues. The V end lost 4 bases, the J end lost 0 bases, and 11 bases lay between the germline ends. Per the germline V gene, CDR1 is SGHRS and CDR2 is YFSETQ. The CDR3 nucleotides are TGCGCCAGCAGCGCAGACAGCCATAGCAATCAGCCCCAGCATTTT. This codes for CASSADSHSNQPQHF.

CDR3 region: CASTESLRGYTF. For the CDR3, the DNA is TGTGCCAGCACCGAGAGTTTAAGGGGCTACACCTTC. The rearrangement uses TRBV28 and TRBJ1-2; D is ambiguous. The CDR3 sequence is 12 residues long. Germline assignment: CDR1 MDHEN and CDR2 SYDVKM. Trimming removed 7 bases at V and 8 bases at J, with 14 bases between.

This clonotype was counted at least ten times. The chain uses TRBV11-2 and TRBJ2-5; D call uncertain. In germline, CDR1 is SGHAT, CDR2 FQNNGV. V lost 3 bases to trimming and J lost 2 bases, with 16 bases between them. The CDR3 has 16 residues. Here the CDR3 DNA reads TGTGCCAGCAGCTTGATGGCAGGAATATCACAAGAGACCCAGTACTTC. Its protein is CASSLMAGISQETQYF.

The genes are TRBV28 and TRBJ2-2; 9 nucleotides line up with TRBD1. V lost 2 bases and J lost 6; bases outside the gene matches: 7. The CDR3 sequence is 16 residues long. Per the germline V gene, CDR1 is MDHEN and CDR2 is SYDVKM. The CDR3 bases are TGTGCCAGCAGTTTAGGCGGGACAGGGAGGGCCGGGGAGCTGTTTTTT. Amino acid sequence: CASSLGGTGRAGELFF.

This clonotype was counted many times. V and J are TRBV7-8 and TRBJ2-3; 12 nucleotides align to TRBD2. This CDR3 is 16 amino acids long. V gave up 10 bases and J gave up 0 bases; unmatched junction bases: 8. Germline V CDR1 and CDR2: SGHVS, FQNEAQ. DNA of the CDR3: TGTGCCACCACTAGCGGGAGGACTACTAGCACAGATACGCAGTATTTT. Its protein is CATTSGRTTSTDTQYF.

The rearrangement links TRBV7-2 to TRBJ2-2; TRBD2 is a possible D gene (6 bases). The CDR3 totals 15 residues. V was clipped by 5 bases and J by 4 bases, with 14 bases between them. CDR1 is SGHTA and CDR2 is FQGNSA in the germline V gene. The DNA for the CDR3 is TGTGCCAGCAGCCCGGCGGGACTCACCACCGGGGAGCTGTTTTTT. Its translation: CASSPAGLTTGELFF.

Only a few counts were recorded for this clonotype. This chain joins TRBV5-1 and TRBJ2-1, with 9 bases lining up with TRBD2. The CDR3 runs to 16 residues. The V gene's germline CDR1 is SGHRS and CDR2 YFSETQ. Trimming removed 0 bases from V and 6 bases from J; junction bases left unmatched: 7. CDR3 amino acids: CASSLELAGSGNEQFF. In DNA form, the CDR3 reads TGCGCCAGCAGCTTGGAACTAGCGGGCTCGGGCAATGAGCAGTTCTTC. Combining the CDR3 with reference TRBV5-1 and TRBJ2-1 gives the whole variable domain KAGVTQTPRYLIKTRGQQVTLSCSPISGHRSVSWYQQTPGQGLQFLFEYFSETQRNKGNFPGRFSGRQFSNSRSEMNVSTLELGDSALYLCASSLELAGSGNEQFFGPGTRLTVL.